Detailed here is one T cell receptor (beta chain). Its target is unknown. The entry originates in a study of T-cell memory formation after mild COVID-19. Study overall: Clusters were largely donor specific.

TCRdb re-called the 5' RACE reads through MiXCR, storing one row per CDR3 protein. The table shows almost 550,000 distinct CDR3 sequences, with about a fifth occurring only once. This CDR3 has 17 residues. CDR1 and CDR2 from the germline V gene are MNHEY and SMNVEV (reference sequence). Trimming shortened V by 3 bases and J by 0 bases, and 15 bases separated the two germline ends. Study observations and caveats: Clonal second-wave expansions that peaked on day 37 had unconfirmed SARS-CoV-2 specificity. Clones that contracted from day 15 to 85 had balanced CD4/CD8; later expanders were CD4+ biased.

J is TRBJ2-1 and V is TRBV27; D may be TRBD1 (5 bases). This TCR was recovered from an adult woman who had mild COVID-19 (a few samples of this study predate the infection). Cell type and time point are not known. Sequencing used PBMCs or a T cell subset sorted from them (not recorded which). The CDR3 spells CASSFLRVPSSYNEQFF. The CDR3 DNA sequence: TGTGCCAGCAGTTTCCTCAGGGTCCCGAGCTCCTACAATGAGCAGTTCTTC.